These 16 T cell receptor beta chains originate from one sample sequenced in a study of Ad26.COV2.S vaccination and SARS-CoV-2 variants. Some clones are missing from TCRdb's copy, which holds only in-frame ones; the method was immunoSEQ multiplex PCR. The data contain hundreds of thousands of clones, 80% to 90% of them singletons. Treatment specified: some 20 received Ad26.COV2.S at low or high dose, single or two shots; about 5 received placebo; per-sample allocation not given. Collection of the samples took place on day 63 after the first injection of vaccine or placebo. The starting material was peripheral blood, obtained in a trial of Ad26.COV2.S vaccine versus placebo. These receptors were obtained from a person aged 18 to 59 who received the Ad26.COV2.S COVID-19 vaccine or a placebo.

This chain uses TRBV7-2 with TRBJ2-5, with 9 bases identical to TRBD1. V lost 4 bases to trimming and J lost 6 bases; unmatched junction nucleotides: 6. This CDR3 has 14 amino acids. Per the germline V gene, CDR1 is SGHTA and CDR2 is FQGNSA. The CDR3 loop reads CASSSRQGGKTQYF. Here the CDR3 DNA reads TGTGCCAGCAGCTCCCGACAGGGGGGAAAGACCCAGTACTTC.

This chain joins TRBV7-8 and TRBJ2-2; 7 nucleotides match TRBD2. Germline V gene sequence: CDR1 SGHVS, CDR2 FQNEAQ. V gave up 5 bases and J gave up 6 bases; unmatched junction bases: 12. This CDR3 comprises 16 residues. CDR3 in DNA: TGTGCCAGCAGCCTCCGGGACTATAATAGCCCCGGGGAGCTGTTTTTT. It encodes CASSLRDYNSPGELFF.

J is TRBJ2-3 and V is TRBV19; tentative D call: TRBD1 (7 bases). CDR3 size: 17 residues. Trimming stripped 7 bases from V and 7 bases from J, with 27 bases between. The germline V gene has CDR1 LNHDA and CDR2 SQIVND (reference sequence). For the CDR3, the DNA is TGTGCCAGTACCCCCGCGGGGCAGGGTAGGGGGCAATATACGCAGTATTTT. Its protein is CASTPAGQGRGQYTQYF.

The chain has TRBV10-3 and TRBJ1-1; D unresolved. The ends were cut back, 4 bases at V and 5 bases at J, with 11 bases in the middle. Germline CDR1 ENHRY, CDR2 SYGVKD. The CDR3 sequence is 13 residues long. CDR3: CAISGAAGTEAFF. The CDR3 DNA reads TGTGCCATCAGTGGGGCGGCGGGGACTGAAGCTTTCTTT.

The genes are TRBV13 and TRBJ1-5; D is possibly TRBD1 (6 bases). CDR1 is PRHDT and CDR2 is FYEKMQ in the germline V gene (reference sequence). The ends were cut back, 1 base at V and 11 bases at J, with 9 bases in the middle. The CDR3 runs 12 residues. The CDR3 DNA reads as TGTGCCAGCAGCTTAGAAGGGGGGGCCCAGCATTTT. Protein: CASSLEGGAQHF.

The chain joins TRBV6-5 to TRBJ2-2; 8 positions match TRBD1. From germline, CDR1 is MNHEY and CDR2 SVGAGI. The V gene end was trimmed by 6 bases and the J gene end by 5 bases; junction bases not matched to a gene: 8. This CDR3 has 15 amino acids. CDR3 amino acids: CASSRGTGGTGELFF. The CDR3 bases are TGTGCCAGCAGCCGAGGGACAGGCGGGACCGGGGAGCTGTTTTTT.

CDR3 sequence (DNA): TGTGCCAGCAGCTCGTTCGGCCGACAGGGACCGGAAGCTTTCTTT. This translates into CASSSFGRQGPEAFF. The gene calls are TRBV7-2 and TRBJ1-1; TRBD1 matches at 7 bases. The germline V gene encodes CDR1 SGHTA and CDR2 FQGNSA. CDR3 length: 15 residues. The V and J ends lost 4 bases and 8 bases, in that order; junction bases with no gene match: 13.

V is TRBV12-5 and J is TRBJ2-3; TRBD2 matches at 12 bases. V lost 3 bases to trimming and J lost 0 bases; unmatched junction nucleotides: 16. Per the germline V gene, CDR1 is LGHNT and CDR2 is FRNRAP. The CDR3 has 21 amino acids. The CDR3 region has the DNA TGTGCTAGTGGTTTCGGTTCCGGGACTAGCGGGTATACTCCTAGCACAGATACGCAGTATTTT. It encodes CASGFGSGTSGYTPSTDTQYF.

The chain couples TRBV5-6 to TRBJ2-7, with D possibly being TRBD2 (5 bases). Trimming took off 2 bases at V and 3 bases at J, with 9 bases between the two ends. This CDR3 is built from 13 residues. From germline, CDR1 is SGHDT and CDR2 YYEEEE. CDR3 in amino acids: CASSFGRVYEQYF. The DNA of the CDR3 is TGTGCCAGCAGCTTTGGGAGAGTCTACGAGCAGTACTTC.

The chain employs TRBV4-1 and TRBJ2-7; D is unresolved. This CDR3 region has 13 residues. V gave up 3 bases and J gave up 2 bases, with 8 bases separating them. CDR1 MGHRA and CDR2 YSYEKL come from the germline V gene. The CDR3 loop is CASSQVGTYEQYF. CDR3 DNA: TGCGCCAGCAGCCAGGTTGGGACCTACGAGCAGTACTTC.

DNA for the CDR3: TGTGCCAGCAGTGAATGGCAGGGACAGGGGAGCTATGGCTACACCTTC. This codes for CASSEWQGQGSYGYTF. V and J are TRBV25-1 and TRBJ1-2; 10 bases match TRBD1. V was clipped by 1 base and J by 4 bases; unmatched bases: 6. The germline gives CDR1 MGHDK, CDR2 SYGVNS. The CDR3 is 16 residues long.

V gene TRBV2 combines with J gene TRBJ2-1, with 9 bases identical to TRBD2. CDR1 is SNHLY, CDR2 FYNNEI, per germline. This CDR3 is built from 16 residues. V dropped 3 bases and J dropped 3; count of bases not matched to a gene: 6. The DNA of the CDR3 is TGTGCCAGCAGTGATCTGGCTAGCGGGGTCTACAATGAGCAGTTCTTC. Protein sequence: CASSDLASGVYNEQFF. Supplemented by reference TRBV2 and TRBJ2-1, the full variable domain reads EPEVTQTPSHQVTQMGQEVILRCVPISNHLYFYWYRQILGQKVEFLVSFYNNEISEKSEIFDDQFSVERPDGSNFTLKIRSTKLEDSAMYFCASSDLASGVYNEQFFGPGTRLTVL.

Of note for this clone: This sample also contains other DNA sequences that code for the same CDR3. The chain combines TRBV2 with TRBJ2-2, with D perhaps matching TRBD1 (6 bases). Trimming pared 5 bases from V and 5 bases from J, leaving 9 bases between. The CDR3 spans 13 residues. CDR1 and CDR2 from the germline V gene are SNHLY and FYNNEI. Written as DNA, the CDR3 is TGTGCCAGCAGTCGGACAGAAACCGGGGAGCTGTTTTTT. Encoded protein: CASSRTETGELFF.

V gene TRBV3-1 (or the pseudogene TRBV3-2) combines with J gene TRBJ1-6, with a weak D call TRBD1 (6 bases). Germline assignment: CDR1 LGHDT and CDR2 YNNKEL (reference sequence). CDR3 length: 16 residues. V was pared by 3 bases and J by 6 bases, with 15 bases between. In DNA form, the CDR3 reads TGTGCCAGCAGCCAGGGTCAGGGGCGAGGTAATTCACCCCTCCACTTT. This translates into CASSQGQGRGNSPLHF.

The chain employs TRBV19 and TRBJ2-7; no definite D call. Germline V CDR1 and CDR2: LNHDA, SQIVND (reference sequence). The CDR3 totals 15 residues. The V gene lost 3 bases and the J gene lost 3 bases, with 15 bases spanning the gap. Here the CDR3 DNA reads TGTGCCAGTAGTATCGGAGAAGGTGTCCGCTACGAGCAGTACTTC. This translates into CASSIGEGVRYEQYF.

The chain recombines TRBV29-1 with TRBJ2-5; perhaps TRBD1 as D (6 bases). V lost 4 bases and J 4 bases, leaving 10 bases between the germline ends. Per germline, CDR1 SQVTM and CDR2 ANQGSEA. The CDR3 length is 12 residues. CDR3 sequence: CSVVGGIETQYF. DNA of the CDR3: TGCAGCGTTGTAGGGGGTATAGAGACCCAGTACTTC.